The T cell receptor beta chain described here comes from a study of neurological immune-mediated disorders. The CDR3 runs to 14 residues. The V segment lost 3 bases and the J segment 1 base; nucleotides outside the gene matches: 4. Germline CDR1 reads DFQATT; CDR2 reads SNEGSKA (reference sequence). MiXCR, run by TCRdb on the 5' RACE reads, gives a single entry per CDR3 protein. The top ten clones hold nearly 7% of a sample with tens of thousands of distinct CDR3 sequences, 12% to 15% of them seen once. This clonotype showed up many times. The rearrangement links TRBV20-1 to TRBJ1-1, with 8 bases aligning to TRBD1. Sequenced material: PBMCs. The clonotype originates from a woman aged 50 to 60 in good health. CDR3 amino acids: CSARYDRGNTEAFF. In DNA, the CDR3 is TGCAGTGCTAGGTATGACAGGGGGAACACTGAAGCTTTCTTT.